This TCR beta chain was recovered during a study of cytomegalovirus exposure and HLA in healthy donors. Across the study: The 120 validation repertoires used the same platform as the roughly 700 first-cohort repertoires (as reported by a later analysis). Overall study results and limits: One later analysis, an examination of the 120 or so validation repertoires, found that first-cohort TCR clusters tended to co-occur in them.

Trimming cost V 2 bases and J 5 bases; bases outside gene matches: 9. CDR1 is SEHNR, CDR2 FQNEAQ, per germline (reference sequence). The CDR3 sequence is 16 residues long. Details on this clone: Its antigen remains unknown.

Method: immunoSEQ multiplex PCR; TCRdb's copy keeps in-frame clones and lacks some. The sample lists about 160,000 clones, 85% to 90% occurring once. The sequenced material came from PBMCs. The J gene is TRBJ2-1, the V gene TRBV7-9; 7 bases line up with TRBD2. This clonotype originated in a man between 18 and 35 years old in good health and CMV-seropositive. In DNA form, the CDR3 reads TGTGCCAGCAGCTTAAAACCGGGAGGAAAGGACAATGAGCAGTTCTTC. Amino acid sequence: CASSLKPGGKDNEQFF.